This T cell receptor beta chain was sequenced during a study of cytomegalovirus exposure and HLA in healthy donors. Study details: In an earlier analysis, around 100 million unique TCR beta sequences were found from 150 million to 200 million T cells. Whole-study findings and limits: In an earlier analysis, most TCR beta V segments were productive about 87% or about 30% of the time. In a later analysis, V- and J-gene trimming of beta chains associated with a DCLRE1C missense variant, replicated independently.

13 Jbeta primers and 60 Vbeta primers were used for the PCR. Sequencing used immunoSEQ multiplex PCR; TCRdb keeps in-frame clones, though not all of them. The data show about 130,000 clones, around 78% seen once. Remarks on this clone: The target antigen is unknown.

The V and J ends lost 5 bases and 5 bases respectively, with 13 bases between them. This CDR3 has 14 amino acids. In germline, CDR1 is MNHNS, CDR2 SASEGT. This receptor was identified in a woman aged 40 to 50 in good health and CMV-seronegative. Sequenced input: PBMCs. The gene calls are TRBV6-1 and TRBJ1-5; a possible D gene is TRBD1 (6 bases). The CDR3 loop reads CASSQTGNDQPQHF. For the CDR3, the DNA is TGTGCCAGCAGTCAAACAGGGAACGATCAGCCCCAGCATTTT.